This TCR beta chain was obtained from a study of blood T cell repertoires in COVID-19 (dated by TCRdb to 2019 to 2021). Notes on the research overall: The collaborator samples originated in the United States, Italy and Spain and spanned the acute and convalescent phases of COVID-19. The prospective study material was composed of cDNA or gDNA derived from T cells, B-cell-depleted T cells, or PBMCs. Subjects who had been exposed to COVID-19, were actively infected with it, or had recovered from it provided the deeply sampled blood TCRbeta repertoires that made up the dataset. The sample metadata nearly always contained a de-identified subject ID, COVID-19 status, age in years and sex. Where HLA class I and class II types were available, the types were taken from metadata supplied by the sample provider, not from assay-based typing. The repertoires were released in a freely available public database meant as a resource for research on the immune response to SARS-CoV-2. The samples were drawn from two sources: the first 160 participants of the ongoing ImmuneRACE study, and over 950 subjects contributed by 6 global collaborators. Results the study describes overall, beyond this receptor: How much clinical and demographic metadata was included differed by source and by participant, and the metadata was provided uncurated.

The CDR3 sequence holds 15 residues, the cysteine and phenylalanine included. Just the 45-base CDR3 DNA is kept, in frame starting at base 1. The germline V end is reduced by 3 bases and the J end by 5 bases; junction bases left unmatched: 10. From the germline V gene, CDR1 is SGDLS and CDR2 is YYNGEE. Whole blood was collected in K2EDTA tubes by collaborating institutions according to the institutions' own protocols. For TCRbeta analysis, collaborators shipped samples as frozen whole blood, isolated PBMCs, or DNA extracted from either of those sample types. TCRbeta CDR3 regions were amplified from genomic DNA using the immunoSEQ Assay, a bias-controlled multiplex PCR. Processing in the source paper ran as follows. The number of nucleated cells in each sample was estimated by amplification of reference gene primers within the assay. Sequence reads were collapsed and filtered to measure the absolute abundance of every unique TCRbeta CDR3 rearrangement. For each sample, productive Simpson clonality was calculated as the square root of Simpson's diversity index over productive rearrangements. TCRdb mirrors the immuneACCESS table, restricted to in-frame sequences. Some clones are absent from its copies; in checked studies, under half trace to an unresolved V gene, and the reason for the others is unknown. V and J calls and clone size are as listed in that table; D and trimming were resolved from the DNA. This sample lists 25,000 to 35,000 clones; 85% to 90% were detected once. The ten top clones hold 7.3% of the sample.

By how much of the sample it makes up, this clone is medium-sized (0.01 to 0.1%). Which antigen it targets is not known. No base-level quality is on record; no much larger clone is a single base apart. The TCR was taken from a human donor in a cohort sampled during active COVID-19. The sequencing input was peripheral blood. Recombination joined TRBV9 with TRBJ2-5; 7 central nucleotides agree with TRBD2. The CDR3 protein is CASSAGGGLGETQYF. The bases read TGTGCCAGCAGCGCCGGGGGAGGGTTAGGGGAGACCCAGTACTTC.